The 30 T cell receptor beta chains below all came from one sample that was sequenced in a study of graft-versus-host responses after intestinal transplantation. Here immunoSEQ multiplex PCR was the method, and the copy in TCRdb shows in-frame clones only, minus some. In the table there are approximately 80,000 clones, roughly nine tenths of which are singletons. Their antigens are not known. The sample consisted of unstimulated CD4+ T cells sorted from spleen or lymph node cells, taken before intestinal transplant. These receptors all come from a human donor who received an intestinal transplant.

This chain joins TRBV7-9 and TRBJ2-5; TRBD2 matches 9 bases. Per germline, CDR1 SEHNR and CDR2 FQNEAQ (reference sequence). V dropped 3 bases and J dropped 5; count of bases not matched to a gene: 7. This CDR3 has 15 residues. The CDR3 sequence: CASSFSLSGGETQYF. CDR3 bases: TGTGCCAGCAGCTTTTCTCTAAGCGGGGGGGAGACCCAGTACTTC.

The rearrangement uses TRBV7-8 and TRBJ1-5; the match to TRBD1 covers 7 bases. Looked up from germline, CDR1 is SGHVS and CDR2 is FQNEAQ. This CDR3 contains 17 residues. J gave up 6 bases and V 4 bases, and 15 bases lay outside the gene matches. Here the CDR3 reads CASSSATTGWLSQPQHF. The CDR3 nucleotides read TGTGCCAGCAGCTCGGCAACGACAGGGTGGTTAAGTCAGCCCCAGCATTTT.

This sequence joins TRBV7-2 and TRBJ1-3, with D possibly TRBD1 on 5 matching bases. Germline V gene lookup returns CDR1 SGHTA and CDR2 FQGNSA. The CDR3 has 16 amino acids. The ends were cut back, 6 bases at V and 0 bases at J, with 15 bases in the middle. The CDR3 loop is CASRYGGTTSGNTIYF. The CDR3 DNA follows: TGTGCCAGCAGATACGGGGGGACTACCTCTGGAAACACCATATATTTT.

The chain combines TRBV2 with TRBJ1-1, with D perhaps TRBD1 (5 bases). Germline V CDR1 and CDR2: SNHLY, FYNNEI. Trimming pared 4 bases from V and 4 bases from J, leaving 10 bases between. This CDR3 spans 13 amino acids. The CDR3 sequence: CASSVGGFTEAFF. The CDR3 DNA reads TGTGCCAGCAGTGTGGGGGGGTTCACTGAAGCTTTCTTT.

This clone was seen a single time. The genes are TRBV5-1 and TRBJ1-1; TRBD1 is a possible D gene (5 bases). Looked up from germline, CDR1 is SGHRS and CDR2 is YFSETQ. Trimming shortened V by 3 bases and J by 5 bases, and 14 bases separated the two germline ends. CDR3 length: 14 residues. CDR3 sequence reads: CASSSQEGKTEAFF. The CDR3 DNA reads TGCGCCAGCAGCTCCCAGGAGGGGAAGACTGAAGCTTTCTTT.

The rearrangement joins TRBV6-1 to TRBJ1-5, with TRBD1 identical over 8 bases. Germline V gives CDR1 MNHNS, CDR2 SASEGT. The ends lost 3 bases at V and 0 bases at J; junction bases unmatched: 10. CDR3 size: 18 residues. The CDR3 region has the DNA TGTGCCAGCAGTGATCTCCCAGGGGGCCGAATTAGCAATCAGCCCCAGCATTTT. Translation: CASSDLPGGRISNQPQHF.

The rearrangement joins TRBV30 to TRBJ1-2; possible D gene TRBD1, 6 bases. V lost 0 bases to trimming and J lost 5 bases, with 10 bases between them. CDR3 length: 13 residues. Germline loops: CDR1 GTSNPN, CDR2 SVGIG (reference sequence). CDR3 residues: CAWSVWTEYGYTF. The CDR3 region has the DNA TGTGCCTGGAGTGTATGGACAGAGTATGGCTACACCTTC. Complete variable domain (other parts from reference TRBV30 and TRBJ1-2): SQTIHQWPATLVQPVGSPLSLECTVEGTSNPNLYWYRQAAGRGLQLLFYSVGIGQISSEVPQNLSASRPQDRQFILSSKKLLLSDSGFYLCAWSVWTEYGYTFGSGTRLTVV.

The CDR3 sequence: CASSLSYGDREDEQYF. The DNA of the CDR3 is TGTGCCAGCAGCTTGTCGTACGGGGACAGGGAAGACGAGCAGTACTTC. The J gene is TRBJ2-7, the V gene TRBV7-2; TRBD1 matches at 9 bases. Germline loops: CDR1 SGHTA, CDR2 FQGNSA. The junction had 11 bases not matched to a gene; V was cut back by 3 bases and J by 5 bases. The CDR3 spans 16 residues. Using reference TRBV7-2 and TRBJ2-7 for the parts outside the CDR3, the full variable domain is GAGVSQSPSNKVTEKGKDVELRCDPISGHTALYWYRQSLGQGLEFLIYFQGNSAPDKSGLPSDRFSAERTGGSVSTLTIQRTQQEDSAVYLCASSLSYGDREDEQYFGPGTRLTVT.

Here the CDR3 DNA reads TGCGCCAGCAGCCGGGACAGAATCTATAATTCACCCCTCCACTTT. Translating gives CASSRDRIYNSPLHF. The V and J genes are TRBV5-1 and TRBJ1-6; the match to TRBD1 covers 7 bases. Per the germline V gene, CDR1 is SGHRS and CDR2 is YFSETQ. The V gene end was trimmed by 4 bases and the J gene end by 3 bases; junction bases not matched to a gene: 4. The CDR3 covers 15 residues.

This sequence joins TRBV6-6 and TRBJ1-5; D might be TRBD1 (5 bases). V was clipped by 5 bases and J by 0 bases, with 11 bases between them. The germline CDR1 and CDR2 sequences are MNHNY and SVGAGI (reference sequence). The CDR3 loop spans 15 amino acids. In nucleotides, the CDR3 is TGTGCCAGCAGTGCGGGACGGGATAGCAATCAGCCCCAGCATTTT. Residues: CASSAGRDSNQPQHF.

The chain carries TRBV10-3 and TRBJ1-2, with 11 bases fitting TRBD1. Germline-derived CDR1 and CDR2 are ENHRY and SYGVKD. The CDR3 is 16 amino acids. The trim removed 0 bases at V and 5 bases at J, leaving 5 bases unmatched. CDR3 nucleotide sequence: TGTGCCATCAGTGAGTCGACGGGACAGGGGGATTATGGCTACACCTTC. As protein: CAISESTGQGDYGYTF.

This rearrangement joins TRBV11-3 to TRBJ1-6; TRBD1 aligns across 7 bases. There are 16 residues in the CDR3. The junction had 11 bases not matched to a gene; V was cut back by 3 bases and J by 9 bases. The germline gives CDR1 SGHNT, CDR2 YENEEA. CDR3 loop: CASSFVGTVVGSPLHF. Written as DNA, the CDR3 is TGTGCCAGCAGCTTCGTCGGGACAGTAGTAGGTTCACCCCTCCACTTT.

The chain uses TRBV2 and TRBJ1-1; D is ambiguous. V was shortened by 2 bases and J by 4 bases, with 11 bases between the two germline ends. The CDR3 is 14 residues long. Germline CDR1 is SNHLY and CDR2 is FYNNEI. The CDR3 DNA reads TGTGCCAGCAGTGAATTTGTCGCAGGCACTGAAGCTTTCTTT. Translated: CASSEFVAGTEAFF.

This clone has at least ten counts. This chain connects TRBV27 to TRBJ2-7, with no clear D. The CDR3 extends over 11 amino acids. CDR1 is MNHEY, CDR2 SMNVEV, per germline (reference sequence). Trimming pared 4 bases from V and 3 bases from J, leaving 4 bases between. CDR3 DNA sequence: TGTGCCAGCAGTTCCCGCTACGAGCAGTACTTC. Its translation is CASSSRYEQYF.

The V and J genes are TRBV2 and TRBJ2-7, with TRBD1 matching over 9 bases. The CDR3 consists of 13 residues. Trimming took 7 bases from V and 6 from J; bases not matched to a gene: 7. Germline values: CDR1 SNHLY, CDR2 FYNNEI. CDR3 region: CASNTRTGVEQYF. The CDR3 DNA reads as TGTGCCAGCAATACTAGGACAGGGGTCGAGCAGTACTTC.

The chain joins TRBV28 to TRBJ2-7, with 7 bases fitting TRBD2. The V and J ends lost 3 bases and 3 bases, in that order; junction bases with no gene match: 11. Germline lookup yields CDR1 MDHEN and CDR2 SYDVKM. The CDR3 consists of 16 residues. The CDR3 here is CASSFAGDPRYYEQYF. CDR3 in DNA: TGTGCCAGCAGTTTCGCGGGGGACCCTCGCTACTACGAGCAGTACTTC.

This clone occurred once. The chain combines TRBV6-1 with TRBJ1-3, with TRBD1 identical over 9 bases. CDR3 length equals 15 residues. The V segment lost 8 bases and the J segment 3 bases; nucleotides outside the gene matches: 8. CDR1 is MNHNS and CDR2 is SASEGT in the germline V gene. The CDR3 sequence is CASSPGQGFGNTIYF. The CDR3 DNA reads as TGTGCCAGCTCTCCGGGACAGGGATTTGGAAACACCATATATTTT.

This chain connects TRBV6-1 to TRBJ1-5; 7 nucleotides align to TRBD1. Germline V CDR1 and CDR2: MNHNS, SASEGT. V dropped 4 bases and J dropped 8; count of bases not matched to a gene: 5. The CDR3 extends over 13 amino acids. The CDR3 here is CASSGQGVEPQHF. DNA for the CDR3: TGTGCCAGCAGTGGACAGGGCGTGGAGCCCCAGCATTTT.

The chain joins TRBV6-5 to TRBJ1-3, with D hard to call. Trimming shortened V by 0 bases and J by 0 bases, and 3 bases separated the two germline ends. This CDR3 comprises 14 residues. Germline values: CDR1 MNHEY, CDR2 SVGAGI. In DNA form, the CDR3 reads TGTGCCAGCAGTTACTCTATCTCTGGAAACACCATATATTTT. Translated, it gives CASSYSISGNTIYF.

This chain uses TRBV18 with TRBJ2-3; tentative D call: TRBD2 (6 bases). Germline CDR1 KGHSH, CDR2 LQKENI. V was cut by 0 bases and J by 4 bases, with 8 bases left in between. The CDR3 totals 14 residues. In DNA, the CDR3 is TGTGCCAGCTCACCACCGGCGGGACCAGATACGCAGTATTTT. Protein: CASSPPAGPDTQYF.

CDR3 region: CASRPSGLAGDTEQFF. The CDR3 DNA is TGTGCCAGTAGACCCTCGGGGCTAGCGGGCGATACTGAGCAGTTCTTC. The chain is built from TRBV19 and TRBJ2-1, with 8 bases aligning to TRBD2. Germline CDR1 reads LNHDA; CDR2 reads SQIVND (reference sequence). This CDR3 contains 16 residues. V was pared by 6 bases and J by 9 bases, with 16 bases of the junction left unmatched.

The sample holds one count of this clone. CDR3 nucleotide sequence: TGTGCCAGCAGCTTAGTAGCGGGGGACTCTTACGAGCAGTACTTC. Encoded protein: CASSLVAGDSYEQYF. This chain connects TRBV7-6 to TRBJ2-7, with 9 positions matching TRBD2. J gave up 4 bases and V 1 base, and 5 bases lay outside the gene matches. The CDR3 totals 15 residues. Germline CDR1 SGHVS, CDR2 FNYEAQ.

The chain recombines TRBV9 with TRBJ2-5; 9 bases line up with TRBD1. CDR3 size: 16 residues. The germline V gene has CDR1 SGDLS and CDR2 YYNGEE. Trimming cost V 0 bases and J 4 bases; bases outside gene matches: 7. The DNA for the CDR3 is TGTGCCAGCAGCGTAGCTGGGACAGGGTTCCGAGAGACCCAGTACTTC. Its translation: CASSVAGTGFRETQYF.

This clone was counted a single time. This rearrangement joins TRBV7-9 to TRBJ2-7, with D perhaps TRBD2 (6 bases). V lost 5 bases, J lost 2 bases, and 16 bases lay in between. Looked up from germline, CDR1 is SEHNR and CDR2 is FQNEAQ (reference sequence). The CDR3 consists of 15 residues. CDR3 residues: CASSQTGGYTYEQYF. DNA for the CDR3: TGTGCCAGCAGCCAGACTGGGGGGTACACCTACGAGCAGTACTTC.

This chain uses TRBV7-2 with TRBJ2-2; TRBD2 agrees at 8 bases. Trimming removed 5 bases from V and 6 bases from J; junction bases left unmatched: 11. Germline-derived CDR1 and CDR2 are SGHTA and FQGNSA. The CDR3 is 16 amino acids. CDR3 DNA sequence: TGTGCCAGCAGCAAAACCGGGACTAGTGTGTCCGGGGAGCTGTTTTTT. Protein product: CASSKTGTSVSGELFF.

The chain is built from TRBV9 and TRBJ1-4, with 8 bases aligning to TRBD1. Germline lookup yields CDR1 SGDLS and CDR2 YYNGEE. The CDR3 totals 15 residues. Trimming removed 0 bases from V and 7 bases from J; junction bases left unmatched: 5. CDR3 protein: CASSVEDREGEKLFF. The CDR3 DNA reads as TGTGCCAGCAGCGTAGAGGACAGGGAAGGTGAAAAACTGTTTTTT.

The V call is TRBV6-6, the J call TRBJ2-1; 8 bases are shared with TRBD1. The V gene's germline CDR1 is MNHNY and CDR2 SVGAGI (reference sequence). After removal of 4 bases from V and 9 bases from J, the junction contained 2 bases not matched to a gene. The CDR3 loop spans 12 amino acids. CDR3 residues: CASSWTGIEQFF. CDR3 sequence (DNA): TGTGCCAGCAGTTGGACAGGGATTGAGCAGTTCTTC.

The gene calls are TRBV28 and TRBJ2-5; TRBD2 is a possible D gene (6 bases). The CDR3 loop spans 13 amino acids. V was trimmed by 5 bases and J by 5 bases, leaving 12 bases between them. The germline V gene has CDR1 MDHEN and CDR2 SYDVKM. In nucleotides, the CDR3 is TGTGCCAGCAGTGGGGGACTTAGGGAGACCCAGTACTTC. Translating gives CASSGGLRETQYF.

The gene calls are TRBV6-5 and TRBJ2-2; a weak D match, TRBD1 (6 bases). Trimming took 6 bases from V and 2 from J, leaving 13 bases between them. The CDR3 runs to 15 residues. Germline V gene data show CDR1 as MNHEY and CDR2 as SVGAGI. The CDR3 loop is CASRETGRNTGELFF. The CDR3 DNA reads as TGTGCCAGCAGGGAGACAGGTAGAAACACCGGGGAGCTGTTTTTT.

This chain joins TRBV5-1 and TRBJ1-1; 9 positions agree with TRBD1. CDR1 and CDR2 (germline): SGHRS, YFSETQ. This CDR3 has 15 amino acids. V lost 4 bases to trimming and J lost 0 bases; unmatched junction nucleotides: 4. CDR3 protein: CASSQGQGMNTEAFF. CDR3 bases: TGCGCCAGCAGCCAAGGACAGGGGATGAACACTGAAGCTTTCTTT.